The rows below give T cell receptor beta chains drawn from one sample of a study of cytomegalovirus exposure and HLA in healthy donors. TCRdb's table, derived via immunoSEQ multiplex PCR, lists solely in-frame clones and lacks some. Here the sample spans 150,000 to 200,000 clones, more than 65% being singletons. Sequenced material: PBMCs. These receptors were taken from a woman in her 40s in good health and CMV-seropositive. The CDR3 runs from the conserved cysteine through the conserved F or W. The D gene is left open where the match is weak. Not every row has a clone size; where given, it reads once, few, many or a size class.

D gene | J gene | V gene | clone size | CDR3 DNA | CDR3 protein
. | TRBJ2-7 | TRBV5-1 | once | TGCGCCAGCAGCCCGGACATAAGCTCCTACGAGCAGTACTTC | CASSPDISSYEQYF
. | TRBJ1-1 | TRBV4-1 | few | TGCGCCAGCAGGGGGGTTGAATGGGACATGCGTCGTGGCACTGAAGCTTTCTTT | CASRGVEWDMRRGTEAFF
TRBD1 | TRBJ2-7 | TRBV4-1 | . | TGCGCCAGCAGCCAAGCGGACAGGGGAGTGTTTTACGAGCAGTACTTC | CASSQADRGVFYEQYF
TRBD2 | TRBJ2-1 | TRBV4-3 | . | TGCGCCAGCAGCCAAGCTTCTACCGGGACTAGCTGGGGTGAGCAGTTCTTC | CASSQASTGTSWGEQFF
TRBD2 | TRBJ2-1 | TRBV15 | . | TGTGCCACCAGCGAAGGAGCGGGAGGTTGGAATGAGCAGTTCTTC | CATSEGAGGWNEQFF
. | TRBJ2-7 | TRBV21-1 | few | TGTGCCAGCAGCAAACGGGAGAATACCTACGAGCAGTACTTC | CASSKRENTYEQYF
TRBD1 | TRBJ1-2 | TRBV5-6 | . | TGTGCCAGCAGCTTAAACCAGGGGGCCGATGGCTACACCTTC | CASSLNQGADGYTF
. | TRBJ1-1 | TRBV7-3 | . | TGTGCCAGCAGCCCCCGTGGCGGGAATGCACAGACTGAAGCTTTCTTT | CASSPRGGNAQTEAFF
TRBD2 | TRBJ2-1 | TRBV12-5 | . | TGTGCTAGTGGTTCCACCCTAGCGGAGTCCTACAATGAGCAGTTCTTC | CASGSTLAESYNEQFF
TRBD2 | TRBJ2-1 | TRBV28 | few | TGTGCCAGCATTAAATCCGGGACTAGCGTCAATGAGCAGTTCTTC | CASIKSGTSVNEQFF
. | TRBJ2-7 | TRBV28 | . | TGTGCCAGCAGTTTATTTGGAGCCTCCTACGAGCAGTACTTC | CASSLFGASYEQYF
. | TRBJ1-4 | TRBV7-9 | . | TGTGCCAGCAGCCAGGCCCATAATGAAAAACTGTTTTTT | CASSQAHNEKLFF
. | TRBJ1-1 | TRBV7-9 | . | TGTGCCAGCAGCCGGAGCAGTGAGGCTTTCTTT | CASSRSSEAFF
. | TRBJ2-2 | TRBV2 | once | TGTGCCAGCAGGGGGGTGGCGGGGGCCCCCACCGGGGAGCTGTTTTTT | CASRGVAGAPTGELFF
TRBD1 | TRBJ2-1 | TRBV6-4 | . | TGTGCCAGCAGCGAGGAGGCACAGGGGTCGGGCTACAATGAGCAGTTCTTC | CASSEEAQGSGYNEQFF
TRBD2 | TRBJ2-6 | TRBV4-3 | . | TGCGCCAGCAGCCTGGGCCGGGGGGGCCCCGGGGCCAACGTCCTGACTTTC | CASSLGRGGPGANVLTF
. | TRBJ2-3 | TRBV4-3 | few | TGCGCCAGCAGCGCCCGGCCGGACACTTCCCGGTATTTT | CASSARPDTSRYF
. | TRBJ1-1 | TRBV6-5 | . | TGTGCCAGCAGTTACTCGAGCCGGGGAAACACTGAAGCTTTCTTT | CASSYSSRGNTEAFF
. | TRBJ2-7 | TRBV11-2 | once | TGTGCCAGCAGCTTTGGGACATCCGAGCAGTACTTC | CASSFGTSEQYF
TRBD1 | TRBJ2-7 | TRBV7-2 | once | TGTGCCAGCAGCTTGGACAGGGGAAACTCCTACGAGCAGTACTTC | CASSLDRGNSYEQYF
TRBD1 | TRBJ2-7 | TRBV20-1 | . | TGCAGCCCAGGGGGCTACGAGCAGTACTTC | CSPGGYEQYF
TRBD1 | TRBJ2-7 | TRBV15 | . | TGTGCCACCAGCTTTGGACAGGGTACTTTCGAGCAGTACTTC | CATSFGQGTFEQYF
TRBD1 | TRBJ1-1 | TRBV5-1 | . | TGCGCCAGCAGCTTGGAGCCAGGGGGCATCTCTGAAGCTTTCTTT | CASSLEPGGISEAFF
. | TRBJ1-1 | TRBV5-4 | . | TGTGCCAGCAGCAGTCAGGGGTGGGGGAACACTGAAGCTTTCTTT | CASSSQGWGNTEAFF
TRBD2 | TRBJ2-1 | TRBV5-1 | once | TGCGCCAGCAGGCCCACCGGGGGGAGCTCCTACAATGAGCAGTTCTTC | CASRPTGGSSYNEQFF
TRBD1 | TRBJ2-4 | TRBV7-2 | . | TGTGCCAGCAGCTATGACAGGGCCCGGGGAAACATTCAGTACTTC | CASSYDRARGNIQYF
. | TRBJ2-3 | TRBV5-1 | . | TGCGCCAGCAGCTTGGGTCTGGAGGCAGATACGCAGTATTTT | CASSLGLEADTQYF
. | TRBJ2-7 | TRBV6-5 | once | TGTGCCAGCAAGACCCACCGGGACTCCTCCTACGAGCAGTACTTC | CASKTHRDSSYEQYF
TRBD1 | TRBJ1-2 | TRBV5-1 | . | TGCGCCAGCAGCGGGACAGGAAGCTATGGCTACACCTTC | CASSGTGSYGYTF
. | TRBJ2-7 | TRBV28 | . | TGTGCCAGCACTACCTCCACGGGTACCTACGAGCAGTACTTC | CASTTSTGTYEQYF
TRBD1 | TRBJ2-5 | TRBV5-1 | once | TGCGCCAGCAGCTTGGAGGGACAGGCCCTAGAGACCCAGTACTTC | CASSLEGQALETQYF
. | TRBJ1-2 | TRBV19 | few | TGTGCCAGTAGTATAAGCGGCAGAAACTATGGCTACACCTTC | CASSISGRNYGYTF
. | TRBJ1-1 | TRBV7-3 | . | TGTGCCAGCAGCGCCGCGGGGAGCACTGAAGCTTTCTTT | CASSAAGSTEAFF
TRBD1 | TRBJ1-1 | TRBV7-2 | . | TGTGCCAGCAGTTGGGACAGGGGGCGATTCAGTGAAGCTTTCTTT | CASSWDRGRFSEAFF